A selection of T cell receptor beta chains follows, all from one sample in a study of OX40 agonist ivuxolimab in advanced cancers. Generated by immunoSEQ multiplex PCR, the TCRdb table keeps only in-frame clones and is missing some. The sample lists tens of thousands of clones; about 91% were seen once. Source: CD4+ or CD8+ T cells sorted from blood, taken in a trial of the OX40 agonist ivuxolimab. The receptors here all came from an adult with an advanced solid tumor such as melanoma, head and neck, liver or kidney cancer. Both conserved end residues are trimmed from each CDR3. The D gene is left open where the match is weak.

J | V | D | CDR3
TRBJ1-3 | TRBV28 | TRBD1 | ASRPGQVSGNTIY
TRBJ1-5 | TRBV10-3 | TRBD1 | AISPDRVGQPQH
TRBJ1-5 | TRBV19 | NA | ASSTGPQPQH
TRBJ1-2 | TRBV7-9 | TRBD1 | ASSPDRGFDAEGYT
TRBJ1-4 | TRBV5-4 | NA | ASSLGQVNEKLF
TRBJ2-7 | TRBV5-6 | NA | ASSLSSYYEQY
TRBJ1-2 | TRBV2 | TRBD1 | ASSQGAGYGYT
TRBJ1-2 | TRBV5-1 | NA | ASSLAGPDGYT
TRBJ2-2 | TRBV5-4 | TRBD2 | ASNRVAGEPGELF
TRBJ2-2 | TRBV5-1 | NA | ASSLGQSTGELF
TRBJ2-7 | TRBV5-4 | TRBD2 | ASSSGLAGAGEQY
TRBJ1-1 | TRBV5-6 | TRBD1 | ASSPDRDRGRGRAF
TRBJ2-4 | TRBV5-1 | TRBD1 | ASSGDSDIQY
TRBJ2-3 | TRBV19 | TRBD2 | ASSGMLAGGLSTDTQY
TRBJ2-1 | TRBV2 | NA | ASSEWSEASWQF
TRBJ2-1 | TRBV23-1 | NA | ASSKRSSYNEQF
TRBJ2-1 | TRBV5-4 | TRBD2 | ASRVGLAGEGEQF
TRBJ2-3 | TRBV10-3 | NA | ATNPQDTQY
TRBJ2-4 | TRBV30 | NA | AWAGSDIQY
TRBJ2-6 | TRBV6-1 | NA | ASSDHSGANVLT
TRBJ2-1 | TRBV18 | NA | ASSPLWTPGYNEQF
TRBJ2-5 | TRBV6-5 | TRBD2 | ASKPLAGEGETQY
TRBJ2-1 | TRBV4-1 | NA | ASSHPKPGGRDNEQF
TRBJ2-2 | TRBV11-3 | NA | ASSVGQGELF
TRBJ1-5 | TRBV7-8 | NA | ASSLSRGKQPQH
TRBJ1-5 | TRBV5-6 | NA | ASSLTVRASNQPQH
TRBJ1-2 | TRBV30 | NA | AWSVLRGSYGYT
TRBJ2-1 | TRBV19 | TRBD2 | ASSTSGNPRNEQF